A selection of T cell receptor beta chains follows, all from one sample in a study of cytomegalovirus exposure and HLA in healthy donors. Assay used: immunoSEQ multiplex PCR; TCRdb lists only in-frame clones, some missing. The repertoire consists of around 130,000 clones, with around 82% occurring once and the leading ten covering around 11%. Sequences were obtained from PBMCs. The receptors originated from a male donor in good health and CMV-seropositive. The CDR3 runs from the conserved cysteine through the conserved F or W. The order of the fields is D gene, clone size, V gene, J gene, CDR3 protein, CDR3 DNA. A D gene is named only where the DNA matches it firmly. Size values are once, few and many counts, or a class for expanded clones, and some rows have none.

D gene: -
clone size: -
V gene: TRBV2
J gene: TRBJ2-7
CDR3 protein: CASREGPTGVYEQYF
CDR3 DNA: TGTGCCAGCAGGGAGGGACCCACGGGTGTGTACGAGCAGTACTTC

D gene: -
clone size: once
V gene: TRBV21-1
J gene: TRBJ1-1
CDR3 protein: CASSKGAGPSKAEVFF
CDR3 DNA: TGTGCCAGCAGCAAAGGGGCGGGCCCATCGAAGGCCGAAGTTTTCTTT

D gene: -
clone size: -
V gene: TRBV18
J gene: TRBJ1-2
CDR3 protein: CASSRLEGRDGYTF
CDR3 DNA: TGTGCCAGCTCACGCCTGGAGGGGAGGGATGGCTACACCTTC

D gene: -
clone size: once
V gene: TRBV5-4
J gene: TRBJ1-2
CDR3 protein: CASSQVMSDYGYTF
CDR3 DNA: TGTGCCAGCAGCCAGGTGATGTCAGACTATGGCTACACCTTC

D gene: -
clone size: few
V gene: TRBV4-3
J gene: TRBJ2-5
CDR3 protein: CASSQGLGHGETQYF
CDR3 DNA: TGCGCCAGCAGCCAAGGCTTGGGACATGGGGAGACCCAGTACTTC

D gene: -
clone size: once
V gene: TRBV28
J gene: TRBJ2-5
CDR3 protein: CASRYESQEETQYF
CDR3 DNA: TGTGCCAGCAGGTATGAGAGTCAAGAAGAGACCCAGTACTTC

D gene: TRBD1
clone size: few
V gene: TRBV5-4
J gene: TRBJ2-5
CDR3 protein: CASSLRGQGETQYF
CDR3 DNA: TGTGCCAGCAGCTTGAGGGGACAGGGAGAGACCCAGTACTTC

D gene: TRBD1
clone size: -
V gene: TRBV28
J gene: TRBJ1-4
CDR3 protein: CASGWDRRNEKLFF
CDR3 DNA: TGTGCCAGCGGTTGGGACAGAAGAAATGAAAAACTGTTTTTT

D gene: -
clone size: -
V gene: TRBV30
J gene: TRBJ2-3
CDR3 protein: CAWSHVGSTDTQYF
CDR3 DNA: TGTGCCTGGAGCCACGTCGGGAGCACAGATACGCAGTATTTT

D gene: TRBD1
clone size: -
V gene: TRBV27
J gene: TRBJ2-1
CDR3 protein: CASSLDRRNNEQFF
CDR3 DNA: TGTGCCAGCAGTCTGGACAGGCGAAACAATGAGCAGTTCTTC

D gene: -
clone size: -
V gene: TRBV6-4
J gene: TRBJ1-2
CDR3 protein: CASSFPFGSNYGYTF
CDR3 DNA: TGTGCCAGCAGTTTTCCTTTCGGGAGCAACTATGGCTACACCTTC

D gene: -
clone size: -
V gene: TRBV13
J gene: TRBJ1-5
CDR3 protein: CASSLGQDNQPQHF
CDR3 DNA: TGTGCCAGCAGCTTAGGACAGGATAATCAGCCCCAGCATTTT

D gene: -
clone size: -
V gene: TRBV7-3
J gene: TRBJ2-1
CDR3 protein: CASSLSESYNEQFF
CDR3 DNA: TGTGCCAGCAGCTTATCGGAGTCCTACAATGAGCAGTTCTTC

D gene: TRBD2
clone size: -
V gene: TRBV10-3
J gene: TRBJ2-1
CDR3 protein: CAIAPLVGRAPQGEQFF
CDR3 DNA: TGTGCCATCGCCCCCCTAGTCGGGAGGGCCCCACAGGGTGAGCAGTTCTTC

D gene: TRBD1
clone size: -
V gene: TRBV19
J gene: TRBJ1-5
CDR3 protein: CASSIGTGGFGQPQHF
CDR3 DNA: TGTGCCAGTAGTATAGGAACAGGGGGTTTTGGTCAGCCCCAGCATTTT

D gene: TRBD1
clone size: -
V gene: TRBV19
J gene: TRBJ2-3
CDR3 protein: CASGTGPMDTQYF
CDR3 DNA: TGTGCCAGTGGGACAGGGCCCATGGATACGCAGTATTTT

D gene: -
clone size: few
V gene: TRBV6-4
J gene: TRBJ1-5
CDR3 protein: CASSEGTNQPQHF
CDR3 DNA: TGTGCCAGCAGTGAGGGCACGAATCAGCCCCAGCATTTT

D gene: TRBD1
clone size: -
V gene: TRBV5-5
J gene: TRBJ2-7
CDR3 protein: CASSLGPGQGRYF
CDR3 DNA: TGTGCCAGCAGCTTGGGGCCTGGACAGGGGAGGTACTTC

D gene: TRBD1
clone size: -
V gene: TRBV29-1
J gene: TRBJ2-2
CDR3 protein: CSVTDRALTGELFF
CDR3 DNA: TGCAGCGTTACCGACAGGGCGCTCACCGGGGAGCTGTTTTTT

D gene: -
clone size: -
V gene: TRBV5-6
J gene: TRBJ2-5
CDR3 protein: CASSLGDSQTAQYF
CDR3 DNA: TGTGCCAGCAGCCTAGGGGACTCACAAACGGCCCAGTACTTC

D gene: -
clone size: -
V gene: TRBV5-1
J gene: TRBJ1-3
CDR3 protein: CASSFGSLGNTIYF
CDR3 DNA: TGCGCCAGCAGCTTCGGGTCGCTTGGAAACACCATATATTTT

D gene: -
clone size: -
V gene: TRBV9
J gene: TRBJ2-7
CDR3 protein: CTSSVGAGAGNEQYF
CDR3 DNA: TGTACCAGCAGCGTAGGGGCAGGGGCAGGAAACGAGCAGTACTTC

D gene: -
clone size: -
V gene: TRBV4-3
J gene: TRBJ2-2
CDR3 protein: CASSQHRGGLGTGELFF
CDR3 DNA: TGCGCCAGCAGCCAACATAGGGGGGGGCTCGGCACCGGGGAGCTGTTTTTT

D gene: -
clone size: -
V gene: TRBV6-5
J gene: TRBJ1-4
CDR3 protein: CASSYGQRSEKLFF
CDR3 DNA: TGTGCCAGCAGTTACGGGCAGAGAAGTGAAAAACTGTTTTTT

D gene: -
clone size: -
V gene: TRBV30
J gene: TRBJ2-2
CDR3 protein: CAWSPGGAGGTGELFF
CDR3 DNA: TGTGCCTGGTCACCTGGGGGGGCTGGAGGCACCGGGGAGCTGTTTTTT